Each of the 15 T cell receptor beta chains below was sequenced from the same sample in a study of T cell repertoires in cytomegalovirus infection. No antigen has been assigned to these receptors. TCRdb passed the reads through MiXCR, listing each CDR3 protein once. Of some 57,000 distinct CDR3 sequences in the sample, 25% to 40% were seen once. Sequencing used PBMCs, sequenced either directly or after in vitro stimulation (not recorded which). All receptors derive from a human donor in good health (CMV status not recorded). Some clones in this sample may be carry-over from other donors' samples.

V usage is TRBV19 and J usage is TRBJ2-1, with D perhaps matching TRBD2 (6 bases). Germline values: CDR1 LNHDA, CDR2 SQIVND (reference sequence). Between the trimmed V and J ends, which lost 2 bases and 3 bases, there was a span of 20 bases. This CDR3 is built from 18 residues. CDR3 nucleotide sequence: TGTGCCAGTAGTATATTACTAGCAACCTCTTCCAACTACAATGAGCAGTTCTTC. It codes for CASSILLATSSNYNEQFF.

This clonotype has a handful of counts. The chain uses TRBV6-5 and TRBJ2-5, with 7 bases that match TRBD1. CDR3 length: 13 residues. The V and J ends lost 6 bases and 5 bases, in that order; junction bases with no gene match: 6. Germline V lookup: CDR1 MNHEY, CDR2 SVGAGI. This CDR3 is CASRKQGLETQYF. CDR3 nucleotides: TGTGCCAGCAGAAAACAGGGGTTGGAGACCCAGTACTTC.

Points on this clonotype: Sequence at one end of the junction differs from germline and may be a read error. V usage is TRBV12-3 or TRBV12-4 and J usage is TRBJ2-2; D remains unclear. The CDR3 contains 11 residues. CDR3 loop: CANSLSGELFF. The CDR3, as DNA: TGTGCCAACAGTTTATCCGGGGAGCTGTTTTTT.

The chain employs TRBV6-1 and TRBJ2-1; perhaps D is TRBD1 or TRBD2 (7 bases each). The CDR3 is made up of 17 amino acids. The V end was cut by 4 bases, the J end by 3 bases, with 19 bases between. Per the germline V gene, CDR1 is MNHNS and CDR2 is SASEGT. This CDR3 reads CASSAPAGTENYNEQFF. CDR3 coding DNA: TGTGCCAGCAGTGCTCCAGCGGGGACAGAAAACTACAATGAGCAGTTCTTC.

This clonotype occurred many times. The chain has TRBV7-6 and TRBJ2-5, with D perhaps TRBD2 (7 bases). Per the germline V gene, CDR1 is SGHVS and CDR2 is FNYEAQ. Trimming removed 11 bases from V and 1 base from J, with 14 bases in between. The CDR3 runs to 13 residues. CDR3 DNA: TGTGCCTCTAAGGGGGGGGTCCAAGAGACCCAGTACTTC. Translated: CASKGGVQETQYF.

This clonotype has more than one count but fewer than ten. This chain joins TRBV7-3 and TRBJ2-1; D ambiguous. The CDR3 extends over 11 amino acids. V lost 4 bases and J lost 13, with 11 bases in between. Germline CDR1 reads SGHTA; CDR2 reads FQGTGA. In nucleotides, the CDR3 is TGTGCCAGCAGCTGGGGAACGGAACAGTTCTTC. Encoded protein: CASSWGTEQFF. The full variable domain, with the rest looked up from reference TRBV7-3 and TRBJ2-1, is GAGVSQTPSNKVTEKGKYVELRCDPISGHTALYWYRQSLGQGPEFLIYFQGTGAADDSGLPNDRFFAVRPEGSVSTLKIQRTERGDSAVYLCASSWGTEQFFGPGTRLTVL.

The table lists this clonotype with a few counts. The chain joins TRBV12-3 or TRBV12-4 to TRBJ1-1, with D maybe TRBD1 (6 bases). The CDR3 runs 14 residues. Trimming pared 3 bases from V and 5 bases from J, leaving 13 bases between. The CDR3 loop reads CASSLGGGYTEAFF. The DNA for the CDR3 is TGTGCCAGCAGTTTGGGGGGGGGCTATACTGAAGCTTTCTTT.

This clonotype was seen a few times. This sequence joins TRBV6-2 or TRBV6-3 and TRBJ2-1; D not resolved. The germline gives CDR1 MNHEY, CDR2 SVGEGT. This CDR3 comprises 16 residues. Deletions cut 2 bases from V and 9 bases from J, with 20 bases between. CDR3 bases: TGTGCCAGCAGTTACAATCTGCTGTCCCTACGCGGTGAGCAGTTCTTC. It translates to CASSYNLLSLRGEQFF.

This clonotype was seen more than once but under ten times. The rearrangement joins TRBV7-6 to TRBJ2-3; D ambiguous. This CDR3 comprises 16 residues. The germline V and J ends were trimmed by 3 bases and 1 base, with 14 bases remaining between them. Germline CDR1 and CDR2: SGHVS and FNYEAQ. CDR3 loop: CASSFSGEFGTDTQYF. The CDR3 DNA reads TGTGCCAGCAGCTTCTCAGGCGAGTTCGGCACAGATACGCAGTATTTT.

This clonotype has ten or more counts. This rearrangement joins TRBV6-1 to TRBJ2-3, with 7 bases matching TRBD2. The junction had 7 bases not matched to a gene; V was cut back by 8 bases and J by 2 bases. This CDR3 spans 14 amino acids. The V gene's germline CDR1 is MNHNS and CDR2 SASEGT. The CDR3 coding sequence is TGTGCCAGCCGGACTAGAGGGGACACAGATACGCAGTATTTT. Its protein product is CASRTRGDTDTQYF.

In the case of this clonotype: The junction departs from the called germline gene at one end, perhaps through a read error. V is TRBV12-3 or TRBV12-4 and J is TRBJ2-2, with D possibly matching TRBD2 (6 bases). The CDR3 loop spans 15 amino acids. In nucleotides, the CDR3 is TGTGCCAGCTGGCAGGGTGGAGCGGGCACCGGGGAGCTGTTATTT. Translating it yields CASWQGGAGTGELLF.

This clonotype was recorded only once. The J gene is TRBJ1-2, the V gene TRBV20-1, with TRBD1 matching 8 bases. V lost 5 bases to trimming and J lost 7 bases; unmatched junction nucleotides: 3. Germline assignment: CDR1 DFQATT and CDR2 SNEGSKA (reference sequence). The CDR3 consists of 11 residues. CDR3 region: CSAGGQVGYTF. CDR3 nucleotides: TGCAGTGCTGGGGGACAGGTTGGCTACACCTTC.

The V gene is TRBV2, the J gene TRBJ2-2, with TRBD1 identical over 7 bases. V gave up 3 bases and J gave up 4 bases; unmatched junction bases: 5. CDR1 and CDR2 from the germline V gene are SNHLY and FYNNEI. The length of the CDR3 is 15 residues. CDR3 sequence: CASSDDRAVTGELFF. The CDR3 bases are TGTGCCAGCAGTGATGACAGGGCGGTCACCGGGGAGCTGTTTTTT. The entire variable domain, with the rest obtained from reference TRBV2 and TRBJ2-2, is as follows: EPEVTQTPSHQVTQMGQEVILRCVPISNHLYFYWYRQILGQKVEFLVSFYNNEISEKSEIFDDQFSVERPDGSNFTLKIRSTKLEDSAMYFCASSDDRAVTGELFFGEGSRLTVL.

This clonotype has more than one count but fewer than ten. The chain links TRBV7-2 to TRBJ2-6, with no clear D. The CDR3 is 15 residues long. Trimming stripped 1 base from V and 2 bases from J, with 6 bases between. Germline CDR1 reads SGHTA; CDR2 reads FQGNSA. CDR3 sequence reads: CASSLGRAGANVLTF. The CDR3 DNA reads TGTGCCAGCAGCTTAGGCCGGGCTGGGGCCAACGTCCTGACTTTC.

This clonotype was found a few times. V is TRBV7-8 and J is TRBJ1-4; D not resolved. The CDR3 is 15 amino acids. Germline-derived CDR1 and CDR2 are SGHVS and FQNEAQ. V was trimmed by 1 base and J by 10 bases, leaving 16 bases between them. In DNA, the CDR3 is TGTGCCAGCAGCTTAGGTAGACGGGCCTCCGGAAAACTGTTTTTT. It translates to CASSLGRRASGKLFF. Based on the CDR3 plus reference TRBV7-8 and TRBJ1-4, the full variable domain is GAGVSQSPRYKVAKRGQDVALRCDPISGHVSLFWYQQALGQGPEFLTYFQNEAQLDKSGLPSDRFFAERPEGSVSTLKIQRTQQEDSAVYLCASSLGRRASGKLFFGSGTQLSVL.